This TCR beta chain was found in a study of blood T cells in healthy people across ages. General study points: Those diversity estimates obtained from one million T cells were thought to be underestimates.

Peripheral blood samples of approximately 10 milliliters were drawn from each donor. V was clipped by 6 bases and J by 3 bases; unmatched bases: 9. Germline lookup yields CDR1 MRHNA and CDR2 SNTAGT. This CDR3 comprises 15 residues. This clonotype has a handful of counts. Its antigen is undetermined. Then a second PCR, running about 6 to 12 cycles, was carried out with a sample-barcoded 5' primer and a J-beta primer mix. With 12 random nucleotides, a template-switch adaptor tagged each individual cDNA molecule. Every sample returned 2.5 million or more CDR3-containing paired-end reads. TCRdb fed the 5' RACE reads into MiXCR, producing one record per CDR3 protein. Of hundreds of thousands of distinct CDR3 sequences listed, less than 35% were seen once; the top ten hold roughly 17%.

The specimen sequenced was blood. This chain connects TRBV6-4 to TRBJ1-1; the match to TRBD1 covers 8 bases. The TCR comes from an elderly woman in good health. The CDR3 reads CASRDTGGEDTEAFF. The CDR3 DNA reads TGTGCCAGCAGAGATACAGGGGGAGAGGACACTGAAGCTTTCTTT.